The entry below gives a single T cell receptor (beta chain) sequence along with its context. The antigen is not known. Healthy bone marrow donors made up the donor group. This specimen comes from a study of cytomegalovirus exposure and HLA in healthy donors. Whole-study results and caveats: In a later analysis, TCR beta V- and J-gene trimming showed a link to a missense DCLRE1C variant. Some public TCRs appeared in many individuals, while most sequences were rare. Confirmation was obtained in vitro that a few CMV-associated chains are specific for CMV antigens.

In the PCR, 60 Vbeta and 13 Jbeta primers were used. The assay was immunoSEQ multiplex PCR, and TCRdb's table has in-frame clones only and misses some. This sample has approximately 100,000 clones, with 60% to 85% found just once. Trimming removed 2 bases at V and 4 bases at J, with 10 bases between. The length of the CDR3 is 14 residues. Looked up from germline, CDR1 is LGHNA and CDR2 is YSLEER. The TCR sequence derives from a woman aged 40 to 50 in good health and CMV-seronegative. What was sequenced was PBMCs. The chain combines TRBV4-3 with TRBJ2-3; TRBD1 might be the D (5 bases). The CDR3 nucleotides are TGCGCCAGCAGCCAAAGGGGTGGCTCAGATACGCAGTATTTT. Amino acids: CASSQRGGSDTQYF.